This is a list of T cell receptor beta chains from one sample in a study of blood T cell repertoires in COVID-19. Sequencing used immunoSEQ multiplex PCR; TCRdb keeps in-frame clones, though not all of them. The table shows about 300,000 clones, with 87% occurring only once. The specimen was peripheral blood. Receptors were obtained from a man aged 18 to 30 with active or convalescent COVID-19. Each CDR3 is given with its conserved first and last residue. A D gene is named only where the DNA matches it firmly. The size of a clone is reported for some rows only, either as once, few or many, or as a class for expanded clones.

TRBD2	TRBJ2-5	15	TRBV7-2	NA	TGTGCCAGCAGCTTTAGCGGGGGCTACCAAGAGACCCAGTACTTC	CASSFSGGYQETQYF
NA	TRBJ1-1	13	TRBV6-5	few	TGTGCCAGCAGGAGGGGACAGAACACTGAAGCTTTCTTT	CASRRGQNTEAFF
NA	TRBJ2-7	14	TRBV4-3	few	TGCGCCAGCAGCCAAGTTAGAGGTTTCGACGAGCAGTACTTC	CASSQVRGFDEQYF
NA	TRBJ2-1	14	TRBV5-4	NA	TGTGCCAGCAGCTTGGGTGACAACTACAATGAGCAGTTCTTC	CASSLGDNYNEQFF
NA	TRBJ2-4	13	TRBV29-1	few	TGCAGCGTTGAGGCGGGGTCCAAAAACATTCAGTACTTC	CSVEAGSKNIQYF
NA	TRBJ1-1	13	TRBV7-2	NA	TGTGCCAGCAGCTTAACACAGAACACTGAAGCTTTCTTT	CASSLTQNTEAFF
NA	TRBJ1-3	14	TRBV28	NA	TGTGCCAGCAGTTTGCGGACATCTGGAAACACCATATATTTT	CASSLRTSGNTIYF
NA	TRBJ2-1	15	TRBV7-9	NA	TGTGCCAGCAGCCCGGGTATTGGAGGGGACAATGAGCAGTTCTTC	CASSPGIGGDNEQFF
NA	TRBJ1-5	17	TRBV28	once	TGTGCCAGCAGGCCCCCGCTGACAGTAGATAGCAATCAGCCCCAGCATTTT	CASRPPLTVDSNQPQHF
TRBD2	TRBJ2-3	15	TRBV5-1	once	TGCGCCAGCAGCTCCTCTAGCGGGAGGGCAGATACGCAGTATTTT	CASSSSSGRADTQYF
TRBD2	TRBJ2-6	19	TRBV5-1	NA	TGCGCCAGCAGCTTGGCATATGCTAGCGGGAGCTCTGGGGCCAACGTCCTGACTTTC	CASSLAYASGSSGANVLTF
TRBD1	TRBJ1-6	15	TRBV5-5	NA	TGTGCCAGCAGCTTGGTGGGACAGAATAATTCACCCCTCCACTTT	CASSLVGQNNSPLHF
TRBD1	TRBJ1-1	16	TRBV4-1	NA	TGCGCCAGCAGCCTACTTGGGACAGGGCAGAACACTGAAGCTTTCTTT	CASSLLGTGQNTEAFF
NA	TRBJ1-3	16	TRBV5-8	NA	TGTGCCAGCAGCTTGGAGAGGGCAGGCAAGGGAAACACCATATATTTT	CASSLERAGKGNTIYF
NA	TRBJ1-2	15	TRBV10-3	few	TGTGCCATCAGTGAGTCGACGACAACCTCCTATGGCTACACCTTC	CAISESTTTSYGYTF
TRBD1	TRBJ2-1	13	TRBV5-6	NA	TGTGCCAGCAGCCCAGACAGGGTCAATGAGCAGTTCTTC	CASSPDRVNEQFF
TRBD1	TRBJ1-1	13	TRBV5-5	NA	TGTGCCAGCGGCACAGGGGGCAACACTGAAGCTTTCTTT	CASGTGGNTEAFF
TRBD2	TRBJ2-1	16	TRBV6-4	NA	TGTGCCAGCAGTGACTCTAGCGGGAGTCTCTGGAATGAGCAGTTCTTC	CASSDSSGSLWNEQFF
TRBD1	TRBJ2-1	14	TRBV6-6	NA	TGTGCCAGCAGCAGCGGACAGGGGGCGAATGAGCAGTTCTTC	CASSSGQGANEQFF
NA	TRBJ2-7	15	TRBV7-2	NA	TGTGCCAGCAGCTTTTTTCAGGGGAGCTCCTACGAGCAGTACTTC	CASSFFQGSSYEQYF
NA	TRBJ1-4	15	TRBV19	NA	TGTGCCAGTAGCACTGCCGGGACAACCCATGAAAAACTGTTTTTT	CASSTAGTTHEKLFF
TRBD1	TRBJ2-7	16	TRBV5-1	NA	TGCGCCAGCAGCTGGACTCTGCTGGAACAGGGGCACGAGCAGTACTTC	CASSWTLLEQGHEQYF
NA	TRBJ1-5	13	TRBV28	NA	TGTGCCAGCAGGGGTGGGGGGAATCAGCCCCAGCATTTT	CASRGGGNQPQHF
NA	TRBJ1-3	15	TRBV25-1	NA	TGTGCCAGCAGTGACCACTATTCCTCTGGAAACACCATATATTTT	CASSDHYSSGNTIYF
NA	TRBJ2-2	13	TRBV5-4	NA	TGTGCCAGCAGCTTCGCGTGGGCTGGGGAGCTGTTTTTT	CASSFAWAGELFF
NA	TRBJ2-7	14	TRBV24-1	few	TGTGCCACCAGTGATAGTGGGAGCTCCTACGAGCAGTACTTC	CATSDSGSSYEQYF
TRBD2	TRBJ2-1	17	TRBV11-2	NA	TGTGCCAGCAGCTTAGATCTTGAACTAGCGGTATACAATGAGCAGTTCTTC	CASSLDLELAVYNEQFF
TRBD1	TRBJ2-5	16	TRBV5-1	NA	TGCGCCAGCAGCTTGGTGGGACAGGGCACACAAGAGACCCAGTACTTC	CASSLVGQGTQETQYF
NA	TRBJ2-7	12	TRBV12-3/TRBV12-4	once	TGTGCCAGCAGCTACAGCTCCTACGAGCAGTACTTC	CASSYSSYEQYF
NA	TRBJ2-7	14	TRBV11-2	NA	TGTGCCAGCAGCTTAAAGCCGGAGACCTACGAGCAGTACTTC	CASSLKPETYEQYF
TRBD1	TRBJ1-1	14	TRBV10-3	NA	TGTGCCATCAGCGGACAGGGATTGAACACTGAAGCTTTCTTT	CAISGQGLNTEAFF
NA	TRBJ1-2	13	TRBV9	NA	TGTGCCAGCAGCTCATCAGGGGAGCGGGGCTACACCTTC	CASSSSGERGYTF
NA	TRBJ2-7	14	TRBV2	NA	TGTGCCAGCAGCGGACTCAGGGGTCAGTACGAGCAGTACTTC	CASSGLRGQYEQYF
NA	TRBJ1-5	16	TRBV23-1	NA	TGCGCCAGCAGTAGGGATGGCAGCGGGGGGAATCAGCCCCAGCATTTT	CASSRDGSGGNQPQHF
TRBD1	TRBJ2-1	13	TRBV10-1	NA	TGCGCCAGCAGCCCAGGACAGGCCTCTGAGCAGTTCTTC	CASSPGQASEQFF
NA	TRBJ2-7	11	TRBV4-3	NA	TGCGCCAGCAGCCCCCGTGCGGGGCAGTACTTC	CASSPRAGQYF
NA	TRBJ2-1	15	TRBV7-9	once	TGTGCCAGCAGCCCAGGAAGGAGGCTCCTTAATGAGCAGTTCTTC	CASSPGRRLLNEQFF
TRBD1	TRBJ2-7	15	TRBV25-1	NA	TGTGCCAGCAGTGACGGGACAGGGCCCCTTACGGGGCAGTACTTC	CASSDGTGPLTGQYF
TRBD2	TRBJ2-2	14	TRBV19	few	TGTGCCAGCCGTCCTAGCGGTGACACCGGGGAGCTGTTTTTT	CASRPSGDTGELFF
TRBD2	TRBJ2-5	16	TRBV5-1	NA	TGCGCCAGCAGCCCGATCCCAGCGGGAGGGTCTGCGACCCAGTACTTC	CASSPIPAGGSATQYF
NA	TRBJ1-1	13	TRBV3-1/TRBV3-2	NA	TGTGCCAGCAGCTACAGGGAGAACACTGAAGCTTTCTTT	CASSYRENTEAFF
NA	TRBJ1-1	13	TRBV6-1	once	TGTGCCAGCAGTGAAGCGTCGAGGACTGAAGCTTTCTTT	CASSEASRTEAFF